This T cell receptor beta chain comes out of a study of response to subunit inactivated influenza vaccine. CDR1 is SGHRS and CDR2 is YFSETQ in the germline V gene. The V end lost 4 bases, the J end lost 4 bases, and 14 bases lay between the germline ends. The CDR3 totals 15 residues. Study-wide findings and caveats: The authors put forward the suggestion that each seasonal influenza vaccination may bring in only a limited number of new T cells.

MiXCR, run by TCRdb on the RT-PCR reads, gives a single entry per CDR3 protein. The sample holds about 650,000 distinct CDR3 sequences, 11% to 15% seen once. This clonotype showed up many times. Its antigen is unidentified. The clonotype comes from a man in his fifties or sixties who received an inactivated influenza vaccine. The V call is TRBV5-1, the J call TRBJ1-4, with D possibly being TRBD1 (5 bases). Sample: PBMCs from blood, taken 14 to 15 days before vaccination. CDR3: CASSLQGYDNEKLFF. CDR3 in DNA: TGCGCCAGCAGCCTGCAGGGTTACGATAATGAAAAACTGTTTTTT.